Below are 2 T cell receptor beta chains sequenced from a single sample in a study of OX40 agonist ivuxolimab in advanced cancers. Sequenced by immunoSEQ multiplex PCR; TCRdb stores in-frame clones only, minus some. In the table there are about 38,000 clones, about 80% of which are singletons. The specimen comprised CD4+ or CD8+ T cells sorted from blood, sampled in a trial of the OX40 agonist ivuxolimab. These receptor sequences come from an adult with an advanced solid tumor such as melanoma, head and neck, liver or kidney cancer.

The chain links TRBV5-1 to TRBJ2-3; a weak D match, TRBD2 (6 bases). The germline gives CDR1 SGHRS, CDR2 YFSETQ. This CDR3 has 16 amino acids. V was shortened by 4 bases and J by 3 bases, with 18 bases between the two germline ends. This CDR3 is CASSVAGTSGTDTQYF. CDR3 bases: TGCGCCAGCAGCGTTGCCGGGACTTCGGGTACAGATACGCAGTATTTT. The variable domain in full, with the rest retrieved from reference TRBV5-1 and TRBJ2-3, is KAGVTQTPRYLIKTRGQQVTLSCSPISGHRSVSWYQQTPGQGLQFLFEYFSETQRNKGNFPGRFSGRQFSNSRSEMNVSTLELGDSALYLCASSVAGTSGTDTQYFGPGTRLTVL.

The CDR3 nucleotides are TGTGCCATCAGTGGGGGACTAGCGGGCCCTTACGAGCAGTACTTC. Protein sequence: CAISGGLAGPYEQYF. This chain connects TRBV10-3 to TRBJ2-7; 12 bases fit TRBD2. J gave up 4 bases and V 4 bases, and 5 bases lay outside the gene matches. The CDR3 has 15 residues. Germline CDR1 ENHRY, CDR2 SYGVKD.